Shown below are 18 T cell receptor beta chains from a single sample sequenced in a study of T-cell memory formation after mild COVID-19. TCRdb reprocessed the 5' RACE reads with MiXCR, giving one entry per CDR3 protein. Of 470,000 or so distinct CDR3 sequences detected, about 23% appear once; the ten largest clones hold approximately 13%. Sequencing input: PBMCs or a T cell subset sorted from them (not recorded which). The receptors were gathered from an adult woman who had mild COVID-19 (a few samples of this study predate the infection). Cell type and time point are not known.

The CDR3 is CASSFGTGNTEAFF. CDR3 bases: TGTGCCAGCAGCTTCGGGACAGGGAACACTGAAGCTTTCTTT. This rearrangement joins TRBV11-2 to TRBJ1-1; 8 bases are a match to TRBD1. There are 14 residues in the CDR3. Germline V CDR1 and CDR2: SGHAT, FQNNGV. Trimming removed 3 bases from V and 1 base from J; junction bases left unmatched: 1.

There are a few counts of this clonotype. This chain joins TRBV9 and TRBJ2-7; 10 bases are shared with TRBD2. This CDR3 is built from 15 residues. Germline V gene lookup returns CDR1 SGDLS and CDR2 YYNGEE. After removal of 0 bases from V and 4 bases from J, the junction contained 4 bases not matched to a gene. CDR3 nucleotides: TGTGCCAGCAGCGTAGGCCTAGCGGGAGATTACGAGCAGTACTTC. Amino acids: CASSVGLAGDYEQYF. The full variable domain, its missing parts supplied by reference TRBV9 and TRBJ2-7, is DSGVTQTPKHLITATGQRVTLRCSPRSGDLSVYWYQQSLDQGLQFLIQYYNGEERAKGNILERFSAQQFPDLHSELNLSSLELGDSALYFCASSVGLAGDYEQYFGPGTRLTVT.

This clonotype appeared a few times. The chain couples TRBV3-1 to TRBJ2-7; D is undetermined. The CDR3 contains 13 residues. Trimming shortened V by 2 bases and J by 1 base, and 6 bases separated the two germline ends. Germline V gene data show CDR1 as LGHDT and CDR2 as YNNKEL (reference sequence). The CDR3 sequence: CASSQTPSYEQYF. CDR3 nucleotides: TGTGCCAGCAGCCAAACTCCGTCCTACGAGCAGTACTTC.

Only a few counts were recorded for this clonotype. This chain links TRBV30 with TRBJ2-1; 13 bases align to TRBD2. The V and J ends lost 7 bases and 7 bases, in that order; junction bases with no gene match: 13. The CDR3 has 16 amino acids. The germline gives CDR1 GTSNPN, CDR2 SVGIG (reference sequence). The CDR3 protein is CAFRGGLAGVRNEQFF. The CDR3 DNA reads TGTGCCTTTCGAGGAGGACTAGCGGGAGTGAGAAATGAGCAGTTCTTC.

The rearrangement uses TRBV20-1 and TRBJ1-5; 7 bases align to TRBD1. Germline V gene sequence: CDR1 DFQATT, CDR2 SNEGSKA (reference sequence). The CDR3 totals 17 residues. J gave up 4 bases and V 3 bases, and 15 bases lay outside the gene matches. The CDR3 bases are TGCAGTGCTAGTAGGCCAAGGGGGACAGCTGGAAATCAGCCCCAGCATTTT. Amino acids: CSASRPRGTAGNQPQHF.

V is TRBV6-5 and J is TRBJ2-1; weak D call: TRBD2 (6 bases). Per germline, CDR1 MNHEY and CDR2 SVGAGI. This CDR3 region has 15 residues. Trimming stripped 5 bases from V and 0 bases from J, with 11 bases between. The CDR3: CASSPIGGSYNEQFF. CDR3 bases: TGTGCCAGCAGTCCCATCGGGGGCTCCTACAATGAGCAGTTCTTC.

This chain connects TRBV11-2 to TRBJ2-5; a weak D match, TRBD1 (5 bases). Per germline, CDR1 SGHAT and CDR2 FQNNGV. V gave up 1 base and J gave up 5 bases, with 14 bases separating them. The CDR3 extends over 15 amino acids. The CDR3 DNA is TGTGCCAGCAGCTTAGTAACCGCCCCAGGGGAGACCCAGTACTTC. This sequence encodes CASSLVTAPGETQYF.

This clonotype turned up a few times. The V call is TRBV4-2, the J call TRBJ2-7; the match to TRBD2 covers 9 bases. Germline assignment: CDR1 LGHNA and CDR2 YNFKEQ. The V segment lost 1 base and the J segment 6 bases; nucleotides outside the gene matches: 7. This CDR3 has 15 residues. CDR3 in amino acids: CASSQAAGGGGEQYF. CDR3 DNA sequence: TGTGCCAGCAGCCAAGCAGCGGGGGGCGGTGGCGAGCAGTACTTC.

There are a few counts of this clonotype. The chain combines TRBV7-2 with TRBJ2-1; TRBD2 aligns across 11 bases. The germline CDR1 and CDR2 sequences are SGHTA and FQGNSA. This CDR3 spans 16 amino acids. V shed 3 bases and J 5 bases; nucleotides not matched to a gene: 6. Here the CDR3 reads CASSLSLAGVDNEQFF. The CDR3, as DNA: TGTGCCAGCAGCTTGTCACTAGCGGGAGTTGACAATGAGCAGTTCTTC.

The rearrangement uses TRBV20-1 and TRBJ1-2; possible D gene TRBD1, 6 bases. The CDR3 consists of 13 residues. V was shortened by 6 bases and J by 0 bases, with 11 bases between the two germline ends. Germline lookup yields CDR1 DFQATT and CDR2 SNEGSKA (reference sequence). The CDR3 DNA reads TGCAGTGCACGGACAGACGCTAACTATGGCTACACCTTC. Its translation: CSARTDANYGYTF.

This clonotype was detected only once. The chain couples TRBV7-8 to TRBJ1-4, with 7 bases that match TRBD1. CDR1 is SGHVS, CDR2 FQNEAQ, per germline. The CDR3 contains 18 residues. J lost 8 bases, V lost 1 base, and 16 bases had no gene match. Here the CDR3 reads CASSLVATWDSRGEKLFF. The CDR3, as DNA: TGTGCCAGCAGCTTAGTAGCAACTTGGGACAGCAGGGGAGAAAAACTGTTTTTT.

The chain uses TRBV14 and TRBJ2-1, with D perhaps TRBD1 or TRBD2 (6 bases each). V dropped 6 bases and J dropped 3 bases, with 15 bases sitting between them. Germline loops: CDR1 SGHDN, CDR2 FVKESK. CDR3 length equals 15 residues. The CDR3 DNA reads as TGTGCCAGCAGTCAAAGGGGGACTCTCTACAATGAGCAGTTCTTC. Translation: CASSQRGTLYNEQFF.

This clonotype was observed a few times. This chain uses TRBV6-4 with TRBJ2-1, with D possibly TRBD2 on 5 matching bases. The CDR3 spans 15 residues. The ends were cut back, 4 bases at V and 0 bases at J, with 10 bases in the middle. Germline V gene sequence: CDR1 MRHNA, CDR2 SNTAGT. The CDR3 spells CASSADWPSYNEQFF. CDR3 coding DNA: TGTGCCAGCAGTGCGGACTGGCCCTCCTACAATGAGCAGTTCTTC.

There are a few counts of this clonotype. V is TRBV20-1 and J is TRBJ1-2, with unresolved D. The CDR3 consists of 12 residues. The V end lost 5 bases, the J end lost 6 bases, and 13 bases lay between the germline ends. Germline loops: CDR1 DFQATT, CDR2 SNEGSKA (reference sequence). This chain's CDR3 is CSASDGGNGYTF. The CDR3 coding sequence is TGCAGTGCTTCGGACGGCGGGAATGGCTACACCTTC.

The chain links TRBV7-2 to TRBJ1-2; possibly TRBD1 for D (5 bases). The V end was cut by 3 bases, the J end by 2 bases, with 25 bases between. CDR1 is SGHTA and CDR2 is FQGNSA in the germline V gene. This CDR3 contains 19 residues. CDR3 protein: CASSFSDPRAGGWNYGYTF. The CDR3 DNA sequence: TGTGCCAGCAGCTTTAGCGATCCCAGGGCAGGCGGGTGGAACTATGGCTACACCTTC.

In this sample, this clonotype turned up a few times. This chain links TRBV10-3 with TRBJ2-1; D gene unclear. Germline assignment: CDR1 ENHRY and CDR2 SYGVKD. The V gene lost 3 bases and the J gene lost 8 bases, with 14 bases spanning the gap. The CDR3 contains 14 residues. CDR3 in DNA: TGTGCCATCAGTGATGCGGCGCGACCATATGAGCAGTTCTTC. Translation gives CAISDAARPYEQFF.

The V call is TRBV6-5, the J call TRBJ2-1; tentatively, D is TRBD1 or TRBD2 (5 bases each). The CDR3 is 14 amino acids. Trimming took 3 bases from V and 0 from J, leaving 6 bases between them. Germline CDR1 reads MNHEY; CDR2 reads SVGAGI. The CDR3 protein is CASSYGGSYNEQFF. CDR3 DNA sequence: TGTGCCAGCAGTTATGGGGGCTCCTACAATGAGCAGTTCTTC.

This sequence joins TRBV6-5 and TRBJ2-7, with 10 bases lining up with TRBD1. CDR3 length equals 14 residues. CDR1 and CDR2 (germline): MNHEY, SVGAGI. The V gene end was trimmed by 6 bases and the J gene end by 6 bases; junction bases not matched to a gene: 8. The CDR3 DNA reads TGTGCCAGCAGGCCGGGAGGGACAGGGGCCGAGCAGTACTTC. This translates into CASRPGGTGAEQYF.